These 11 T cell receptor beta chains came from one sample sequenced in a study of blood T cell repertoires in COVID-19. Using immunoSEQ multiplex PCR, the repertoire was profiled, and TCRdb retains in-frame clones only, with some absent. The table includes some 240,000 clones, approximately 82% detected once. Sequenced material: peripheral blood. The receptor set was obtained from a woman between 40 and 50 years old who had recovered from COVID-19.

The chain is built from TRBV18 and TRBJ1-6, with D perhaps TRBD1 (6 bases). V was shortened by 6 bases and J by 7 bases, with 13 bases between the two germline ends. The germline V gene encodes CDR1 KGHSH and CDR2 LQKENI. The CDR3 sequence is 14 residues long. CDR3 coding DNA: TGTGCCAGCTCGTCTACAGGGAACAATTCACCCCTCCACTTT. This codes for CASSSTGNNSPLHF.

The V and J genes are TRBV6-5 and TRBJ1-1; a possible D gene is TRBD1 (5 bases). The germline gives CDR1 MNHEY, CDR2 SVGAGI. The V end was cut by 7 bases, the J end by 11 bases, with 26 bases between. The CDR3 covers 15 residues. In DNA form, the CDR3 reads TGTGCCAGCACCCCAAGGGGTCAGGGAGGTATGGATGCTTTCTTT. This encodes CASTPRGQGGMDAFF.

This clone was counted many times. The V and J genes are TRBV6-2 or TRBV6-3 and TRBJ2-2; 7 bases align to TRBD1. The CDR3 sequence is 19 residues long. After removal of 5 bases from V and 0 bases from J, the junction contained 15 bases not matched to a gene. Germline V gene data show CDR1 as MNHEY and CDR2 as SVGEGT. The CDR3, as DNA: TGTGCCAGCAGTGACGGATTGGTGAGCGACAGGGCGAACACCGGGGAGCTGTTTTTT. Its translation: CASSDGLVSDRANTGELFF.

The genes are TRBV4-3 and TRBJ2-7, with 9 positions matching TRBD1. The CDR3 contains 15 residues. The V and J ends lost 0 bases and 3 bases, in that order; junction bases with no gene match: 3. Germline CDR1 and CDR2: LGHNA and YSLEER. The CDR3 loop reads CASSQDRTGDYEQYF. As DNA, the CDR3 is TGCGCCAGCAGCCAAGATAGGACAGGGGACTACGAGCAGTACTTC.

The V gene is TRBV19, the J gene TRBJ1-1; D perhaps matches TRBD1 (6 bases). CDR1 LNHDA and CDR2 SQIVND come from the germline V gene (reference sequence). There are 15 residues in the CDR3. V was trimmed by 4 bases and J by 0 bases, leaving 12 bases between them. The CDR3 DNA reads as TGTGCCAGTAGTAAGTCAGGGGTGATGAACACTGAAGCTTTCTTT. Amino acids: CASSKSGVMNTEAFF. The whole variable domain, remainder taken from reference TRBV19 and TRBJ1-1, is DGGITQSPKYLFRKEGQNVTLSCEQNLNHDAMYWYRQDPGQGLRLIYYSQIVNDFQKGDIAEGYSVSREKKESFPLTVTSAQKNPTAFYLCASSKSGVMNTEAFFGQGTRLTVV.

V gene TRBV6-2 or TRBV6-3 combines with J gene TRBJ1-3, with D maybe TRBD1 (5 bases). This CDR3 contains 15 residues. V lost 4 bases to trimming and J lost 0 bases, with 10 bases between them. Germline assignment: CDR1 MNHEY and CDR2 SVGEGT. CDR3 sequence (DNA): TGTGCCAGCAGTTCTGACAGCTTCTCTGGAAACACCATATATTTT. This translates into CASSSDSFSGNTIYF.

The chain employs TRBV27 and TRBJ2-2; no reliable D call. The V end lost 2 bases, the J end lost 1 base, and 8 bases lay between the germline ends. The CDR3 loop spans 15 amino acids. CDR1 MNHEY and CDR2 SMNVEV come from the germline V gene (reference sequence). DNA for the CDR3: TGTGCCAGCAGTTTAGAGAATCTGAACACCGGGGAGCTGTTTTTT. It translates to CASSLENLNTGELFF.

The gene calls are TRBV5-1 and TRBJ2-1, with 10 bases matching TRBD2. The CDR3 spans 17 residues. Per germline, CDR1 SGHRS and CDR2 YFSETQ. V dropped 0 bases and J dropped 6; count of bases not matched to a gene: 9. The CDR3 DNA sequence: TGCGCCAGCAGCTTGGAAGTCGGGCTAGCGGGGGCCAATGAGCAGTTCTTC. It encodes CASSLEVGLAGANEQFF.

The chain uses TRBV4-3 and TRBJ2-1, with 14 bases matching TRBD2. With 0 bases clipped from V and 5 bases from J, the junction kept 6 bases outside the gene matches. The germline CDR1 and CDR2 sequences are LGHNA and YSLEER. The CDR3 covers 18 residues. Here the CDR3 DNA reads TGCGCCAGCAGCCAAGACTTCCCGGGACTAGCGGGGGACAATGAGCAGTTCTTC. Translation gives CASSQDFPGLAGDNEQFF.

This clone showed up just a few times. The rearrangement uses TRBV6-5 and TRBJ1-5, with D tentatively TRBD1 (5 bases). Deletions cut 8 bases from V and 6 bases from J, with 20 bases between. The CDR3 has 15 residues. Germline assignment: CDR1 MNHEY and CDR2 SVGAGI. CDR3 residues: CASVRGGERAQPQHF. Written as DNA, the CDR3 is TGTGCCAGCGTCCGGGGCGGGGAACGGGCTCAGCCCCAGCATTTT.

The chain links TRBV29-1 to TRBJ1-2, with D tentatively TRBD1 (5 bases). The V and J ends lost 3 bases and 6 bases respectively, with 17 bases between them. The germline V gene has CDR1 SQVTM and CDR2 ANQGSEA. The CDR3 has 14 residues. CDR3 nucleotide sequence: TGCAGCGTTGATTCGGGGAGGGGAGGTGATGGCTACACCTTC. This gives the protein CSVDSGRGGDGYTF.